The rows below give T cell receptor beta chains drawn from one sample of a study of beta chain features in type 1 diabetes. Sequencing was performed with immunoSEQ multiplex PCR; in TCRdb, only in-frame clones are kept and a portion is missing. Altogether 810,000 or so clones are present, roughly a sixth being singletons, with the ten largest covering about 0.02%. Sequenced sample: naive CD4+ T cells from blood. These receptors all stem from a woman aged 18-29 years in good health. Both conserved end residues are trimmed from each CDR3. Fields, in order: V gene, CDR3 protein.

V: TRBV19; CDR3: ASSRSSAQETQY
V: TRBV18; CDR3: ASSPVEQGGETQY
V: TRBV28; CDR3: ASRARYEQY
V: TRBV10-3; CDR3: AISGLTEEQF
V: TRBV7-9; CDR3: ASSLDPGTYEQY
V: TRBV29-1; CDR3: SVQETITDTQY
V: TRBV6-1; CDR3: ASSTSDRDGNEQF
V: TRBV19; CDR3: ASSIGTSGKDEQF
V: TRBV2; CDR3: ASSEGLAGAYYEQY
V: TRBV11-1; CDR3: ASSLVAGARTDTQY
V: TRBV19; CDR3: ASSIEGLARSTDTQY
V: TRBV28; CDR3: ASSEYQETQY
V: TRBV7-2; CDR3: ASSLTRPSIPFLPDTQY
V: TRBV19; CDR3: ASRPSSGATLAKNIQY
V: TRBV15; CDR3: ATRRGKEHEQY
V: TRBV14; CDR3: ASSQDSPGVSGANVLT
V: TRBV29-1; CDR3: SVARVADTQY